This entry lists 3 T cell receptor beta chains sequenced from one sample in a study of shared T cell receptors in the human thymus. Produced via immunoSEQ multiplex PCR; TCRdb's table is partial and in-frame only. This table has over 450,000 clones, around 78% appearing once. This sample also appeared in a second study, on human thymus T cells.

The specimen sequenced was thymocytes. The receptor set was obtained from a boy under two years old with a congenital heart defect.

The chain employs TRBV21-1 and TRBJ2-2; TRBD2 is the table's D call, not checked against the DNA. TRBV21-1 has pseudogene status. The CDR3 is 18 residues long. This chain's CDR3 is CASSKFNWGGANTGELFF. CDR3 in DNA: TGTGCCAGCAGCAAATTTAACTGGGGGGGCGCGAACACCGGGGAGCTGTTTTTT.

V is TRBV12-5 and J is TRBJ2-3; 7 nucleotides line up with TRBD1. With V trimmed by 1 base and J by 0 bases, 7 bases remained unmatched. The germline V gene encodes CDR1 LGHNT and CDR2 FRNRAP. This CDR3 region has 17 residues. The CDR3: CASGLEGTDCSTDTQYF. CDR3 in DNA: TGTGCTAGTGGTTTGGAGGGGACAGACTGTAGCACAGATACGCAGTATTTT.

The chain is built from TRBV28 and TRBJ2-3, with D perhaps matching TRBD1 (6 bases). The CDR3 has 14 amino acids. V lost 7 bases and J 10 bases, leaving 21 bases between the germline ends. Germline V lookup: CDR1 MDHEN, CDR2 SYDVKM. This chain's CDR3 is CASTTLGTLESQYF. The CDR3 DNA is TGTGCCAGCACCACTTTGGGGACATTAGAGTCGCAGTATTTT.